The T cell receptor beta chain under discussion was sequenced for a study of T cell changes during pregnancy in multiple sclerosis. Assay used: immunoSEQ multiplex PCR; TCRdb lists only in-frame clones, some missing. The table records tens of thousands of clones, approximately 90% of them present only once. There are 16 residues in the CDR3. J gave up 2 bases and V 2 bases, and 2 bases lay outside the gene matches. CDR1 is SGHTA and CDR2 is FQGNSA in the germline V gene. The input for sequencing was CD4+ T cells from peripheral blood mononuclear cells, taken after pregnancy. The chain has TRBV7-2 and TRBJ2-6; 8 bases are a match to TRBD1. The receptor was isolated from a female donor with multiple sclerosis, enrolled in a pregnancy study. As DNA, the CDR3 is TGTGCCAGCAGCTTATCGACAGGGGCTGGGGCCAACGTCCTGACTTTC. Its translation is CASSLSTGAGANVLTF.